The clone carrying this TCR beta chain was detected ten times or more. MiXCR, run by TCRdb on the RT-PCR reads, gives a single entry per CDR3 protein. The repertoire holds approximately 720,000 distinct CDR3 sequences, with more than 13% as singletons. Germline V gene data show CDR1 as MDHEN and CDR2 as SYDVKM. This CDR3 has 18 residues. V lost 1 base to trimming and J lost 0 bases, with 19 bases between them. Input material: memory CD4+ T cells from blood. The TCR comes from a female donor in good health, serving as a healthy control. The chain combines TRBV28 with TRBJ2-7; no clear D. CDR3 bases: TGTGCCAGCAGTTTATATGGTTTTGGGCAGGCGTCCTCCTACGAGCAGTACTTC. Encoded protein: CASSLYGFGQASSYEQYF.